The 2 T cell receptor beta chains reported below all come from one sample, sequenced in a study of CD8 T cells in Susac syndrome. With random hexamers, reverse transcription was performed on about 0.5 to 1 ug of RNA. TCRdb processed the immunoSEQ multiplex PCR reads anew with MiXCR; each CDR3 protein has one entry. The table includes 150,000 or so distinct CDR3 sequences, roughly 95% detected once. Material: CD4+ T cells from PBMCs. All receptors come from a human donor in good health.

The chain employs TRBV7-2 and TRBJ2-5, with TRBD1 as a possible D gene (6 bases). V lost 1 base to trimming and J lost 4 bases, with 16 bases between them. Germline CDR1 is SGHTA and CDR2 is FQGNSA. CDR3 size: 16 residues. In DNA form, the CDR3 reads TGTGCCAGCAGCTTAGTTGGGGGCAGGATGAGAGAGACCCAGTACTTC. This gives the protein CASSLVGGRMRETQYF. Full variable domain (remainder filled in from reference TRBV7-2 and TRBJ2-5): GAGVSQSPSNKVTEKGKDVELRCDPISGHTALYWYRQSLGQGLEFLIYFQGNSAPDKSGLPSDRFSAERTGGSVSTLTIQRTQQEDSAVYLCASSLVGGRMRETQYFGPGTRLLVL.

The V and J genes are TRBV27 and TRBJ1-6, with D perhaps matching TRBD1 (6 bases). Germline V gives CDR1 MNHEY, CDR2 SMNVEV (reference sequence). The CDR3 extends over 16 amino acids. V was pared by 0 bases and J by 6 bases, with 12 bases between. The CDR3 region is CASSLSGGAGNSPLHF. CDR3 nucleotide sequence: TGTGCCAGCAGTTTATCTGGGGGGGCGGGTAATTCACCCCTCCACTTT.